This passage covers 17 T cell receptor beta chains from one sample sequenced in a study of T cells in localized non-small cell lung cancer. Assay: immunoSEQ multiplex PCR; the TCRdb copy retains only in-frame clones and omits some. The sample consists of approximately 11,000 clones, 40% to 55% of them appearing once. The sequenced sample was lymph node tissue, obtained before any cancer treatment. Source of these receptors: a woman aged 40 to 75 with stage II squamous cell lung carcinoma.

This chain connects TRBV2 to TRBJ1-5; D is unclear. This CDR3 is 12 amino acids long. The germline V gene encodes CDR1 SNHLY and CDR2 FYNNEI. Trimming removed 7 bases at V and 5 bases at J, with 9 bases between. The CDR3 reads CASMGTDQPQHF. For the CDR3, the DNA is TGTGCCAGCATGGGAACAGATCAGCCCCAGCATTTT.

The J gene is TRBJ1-5, the V gene TRBV18; 9 bases align to TRBD1. This CDR3 contains 17 residues. V gave up 4 bases and J gave up 0 bases; unmatched junction bases: 7. Per germline, CDR1 KGHSH and CDR2 LQKENI. For the CDR3, the DNA is TGTGCCAGCTCACGGGACAGGGTCGGGTATAGCAATCAGCCCCAGCATTTT. Translating gives CASSRDRVGYSNQPQHF.

This clone was seen only a few times. The gene calls are TRBV11-3 and TRBJ1-5; TRBD1 agrees at 8 bases. The V segment lost 5 bases and the J segment 1 base; nucleotides outside the gene matches: 4. This CDR3 has 15 amino acids. Germline assignment: CDR1 SGHNT and CDR2 YENEEA. CDR3 protein: CASSRTGRSNQPQHF. CDR3 coding DNA: TGTGCCAGCAGCCGGACAGGGAGGAGCAATCAGCCCCAGCATTTT.

This chain's CDR3 is CAISESMVTNYGYTF. The DNA read from the CDR3 is TGTGCCATCAGTGAGTCGATGGTTACTAACTATGGCTACACC. The chain uses TRBV10-3 and TRBJ1-2; D not resolved. The CDR3 end lies 1 residue beyond the end of the read and is filled in from the germline J gene. The CDR3 contains 15 residues. The germline V gene encodes CDR1 ENHRY and CDR2 SYGVKD. The ends were cut back, 0 bases at V and 0 bases at J, with 8 bases in the middle.

This clone appeared a few times. The V and J genes are TRBV5-1 and TRBJ1-3; weak D call: TRBD1 (6 bases). V was cut by 4 bases and J by 2 bases, with 16 bases left in between. Per germline, CDR1 SGHRS and CDR2 YFSETQ. CDR3 length: 16 amino acids. This CDR3 is CASSTGGRTAGNTIYF. In nucleotides, the CDR3 is TGCGCCAGCAGCACGGGGGGCAGGACGGCTGGAAACACCATATATTTT. Supplemented by reference TRBV5-1 and TRBJ1-3, the full variable domain reads KAGVTQTPRYLIKTRGQQVTLSCSPISGHRSVSWYQQTPGQGLQFLFEYFSETQRNKGNFPGRFSGRQFSNSRSEMNVSTLELGDSALYLCASSTGGRTAGNTIYFGEGSWLTVV.

The J gene is TRBJ2-3, the V gene TRBV18; D is unclear. This CDR3 is 13 amino acids long. Germline V gene lookup returns CDR1 KGHSH and CDR2 LQKENI. V lost 3 bases to trimming and J lost 4 bases, with 8 bases between them. CDR3: CASSPNLADTQYF. DNA of the CDR3: TGTGCCAGCTCACCCAACCTGGCAGATACGCAGTATTTT.

This clone was counted between two and nine times. The gene calls are TRBV11-3 and TRBJ2-1, with 9 bases matching TRBD2. The CDR3 is 15 amino acids. Unmatched junction bases numbered 2, after V lost 5 bases and J lost 0 bases. CDR1 is SGHNT and CDR2 is YENEEA in the germline V gene. The CDR3, as DNA: TGTGCCAGCAGCGATAGCGGGAGCTCCTACAATGAGCAGTTCTTC. It specifies CASSDSGSSYNEQFF.

The chain is built from TRBV14 and TRBJ2-5; 12 bases agree with TRBD2. Germline CDR1 SGHDN, CDR2 FVKESK. The CDR3 has 16 residues. J lost 1 base, V lost 3 bases, and 3 bases had no gene match. This CDR3 reads CASSHGLAGSQETQYF. The CDR3 DNA reads as TGTGCCAGCAGCCACGGACTAGCGGGGAGCCAAGAGACCCAGTACTTC. The variable domain in full, completed from reference TRBV14 and TRBJ2-5, reads EAGVTQFPSHSVIEKGQTVTLRCDPISGHDNLYWYRRVMGKEIKFLLHFVKESKQDESGMPNNRFLAERTGGTYSTLKVQPAELEDSGVYFCASSHGLAGSQETQYFGPGTRLLVL.

The chain joins TRBV10-2 to TRBJ1-1; D is possibly TRBD1 (6 bases). The CDR3 runs 15 residues. V gave up 7 bases and J gave up 13 bases, with 28 bases separating them. Germline CDR1 and CDR2: WSHSY and SAAADI. CDR3 protein: CASTPFRTDYEKLFF. CDR3 nucleotide sequence: TGCGCCAGCACCCCCTTTCGGACAGACTACGAGAAGCTTTTCTTT.

This clone was picked up a small number of times. V usage is TRBV6-8 and J usage is TRBJ2-1; 8 nucleotides match TRBD1. Looked up from germline, CDR1 is MNHGY and CDR2 is SAAAGT. The CDR3 runs 13 residues. V gave up 10 bases and J gave up 8 bases; unmatched junction bases: 10. CDR3: CAISGQGVHEQFF. The CDR3, as DNA: TGTGCCATCAGCGGACAGGGAGTCCATGAGCAGTTCTTC.

The chain joins TRBV30 to TRBJ1-1; 7 positions agree with TRBD1. The V gene end was trimmed by 4 bases and the J gene end by 7 bases; junction bases not matched to a gene: 3. This CDR3 has 11 residues. Per the germline V gene, CDR1 is GTSNPN and CDR2 is SVGIG (reference sequence). CDR3 DNA sequence: TGTGCCTGGAACCAGGGGGTTGAAGCTTTCTTT. It is translated as CAWNQGVEAFF.

This clone has a handful of counts. The chain links TRBV11-3 to TRBJ2-3; D unresolved. Between the trimmed V and J ends, which lost 2 bases and 0 bases, there was a span of 9 bases. Germline V CDR1 and CDR2: SGHNT, YENEEA. The CDR3 is 15 amino acids. The CDR3 loop is CASSLRKLSTDTQYF. CDR3 nucleotides: TGTGCCAGCAGCTTAAGAAAGCTAAGCACAGATACGCAGTATTTT.

CDR3 nucleotides: TGTGCCAGCAGTTACCCTTCGACTGGGATGGGCTCCTACGAGCAGTACTTC. As protein: CASSYPSTGMGSYEQYF. The chain has TRBV6-7 and TRBJ2-7; D is ambiguous. TRBV6-7 is placed among ORFs of uncertain function. The CDR3 loop spans 17 amino acids. V lost 2 bases to trimming and J lost 0 bases, with 17 bases between them.

This clone occurred a few times. Here the CDR3 DNA reads TGTGCCAGCAGTCAATTGGACTCAGATTCACCCCTCCACTTT. This translates into CASSQLDSDSPLHF. The chain employs TRBV6-8 and TRBJ1-6; unclear D gene. Trimming left V 5 bases short and J 8 bases short, with 13 bases between. The CDR3 spans 14 residues. Germline-derived CDR1 and CDR2 are MNHGY and SAAAGT.

V usage is TRBV29-1 and J usage is TRBJ1-2, with TRBD1 matching 10 bases. After removal of 6 bases from V and 5 bases from J, the junction contained 6 bases not matched to a gene. The CDR3 runs to 13 residues. Germline CDR1 and CDR2: SQVTM and ANQGSEA. Here the CDR3 reads CSVGQGGRYGYTF. The CDR3 bases are TGCAGCGTCGGACAGGGGGGTCGATATGGCTACACCTTC. The variable domain in full, with the rest retrieved from reference TRBV29-1 and TRBJ1-2, is SAVISQKPSRDICQRGTSLTIQCQVDSQVTMMFWYRQQPGQSLTLIATANQGSEATYESGFVIDKFPISRPNLTFSTLTVSNMSPEDSSIYLCSVGQGGRYGYTFGSGTRLTVV.

The chain uses TRBV29-1 and TRBJ2-1; weak D call: TRBD2 (5 bases). This CDR3 has 12 residues. Germline V gene data show CDR1 as SQVTM and CDR2 as ANQGSEA. V lost 5 bases and J 9 bases, leaving 14 bases between the germline ends. CDR3 loop: CSVQPSEGEQFF. CDR3 in DNA: TGCAGCGTTCAACCCTCTGAGGGTGAGCAGTTCTTC.

This clone was seen a few times. This sequence joins TRBV7-7 and TRBJ2-3; tentatively, D is TRBD1 or TRBD2 (5 bases each). Trimming pared 8 bases from V and 1 base from J, leaving 13 bases between. The CDR3 is 14 residues long. Germline V gene data show CDR1 as SSHAT and CDR2 as FNYEAQ (reference sequence). In DNA form, the CDR3 reads TGTGCCAGCGTGCCCGGGGCCCGCACAGATACGCAGTATTTT. This encodes CASVPGARTDTQYF.